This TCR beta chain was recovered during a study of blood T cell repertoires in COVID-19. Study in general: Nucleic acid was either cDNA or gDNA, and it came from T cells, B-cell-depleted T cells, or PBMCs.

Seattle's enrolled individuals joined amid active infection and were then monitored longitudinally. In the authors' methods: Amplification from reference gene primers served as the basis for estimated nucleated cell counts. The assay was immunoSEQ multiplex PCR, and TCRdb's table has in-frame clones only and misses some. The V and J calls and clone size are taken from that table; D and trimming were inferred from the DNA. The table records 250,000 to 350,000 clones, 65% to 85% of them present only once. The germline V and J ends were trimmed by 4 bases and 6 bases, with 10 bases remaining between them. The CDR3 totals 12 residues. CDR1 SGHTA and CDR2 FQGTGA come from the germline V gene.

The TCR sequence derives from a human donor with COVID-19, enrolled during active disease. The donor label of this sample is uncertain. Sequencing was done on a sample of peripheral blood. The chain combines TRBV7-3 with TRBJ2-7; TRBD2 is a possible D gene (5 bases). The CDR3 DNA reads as TGTGCCAGCAGCTACCACAGCGGCGAGCAGTACTTC. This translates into CASSYHSGEQYF.